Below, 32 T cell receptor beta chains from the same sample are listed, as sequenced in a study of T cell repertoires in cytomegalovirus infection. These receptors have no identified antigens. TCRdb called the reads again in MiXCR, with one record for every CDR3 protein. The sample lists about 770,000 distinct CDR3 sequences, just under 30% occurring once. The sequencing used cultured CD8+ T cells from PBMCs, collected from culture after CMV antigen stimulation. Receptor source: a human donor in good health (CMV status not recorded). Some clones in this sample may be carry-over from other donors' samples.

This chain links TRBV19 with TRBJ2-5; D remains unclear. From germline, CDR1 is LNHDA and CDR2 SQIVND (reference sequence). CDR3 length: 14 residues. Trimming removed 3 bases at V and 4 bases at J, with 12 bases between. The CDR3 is CASSIDPLGETQYF. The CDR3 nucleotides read TGTGCCAGTAGTATCGACCCTTTGGGAGAGACCCAGTACTTC.

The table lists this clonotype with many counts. CDR3 in DNA: TGTGCCAGCAGCTTAAGCGGGGCGTTTAATACCGGGGAGCTGTTTTTT. The encoded protein is CASSLSGAFNTGELFF. The V gene is TRBV7-2, the J gene TRBJ2-2; 7 bases align to TRBD2. V trimming: 2 bases; J trimming: 5 bases; junction bases outside the gene matches: 8. The CDR3 is 16 amino acids. In germline, CDR1 is SGHTA, CDR2 FQGNSA.

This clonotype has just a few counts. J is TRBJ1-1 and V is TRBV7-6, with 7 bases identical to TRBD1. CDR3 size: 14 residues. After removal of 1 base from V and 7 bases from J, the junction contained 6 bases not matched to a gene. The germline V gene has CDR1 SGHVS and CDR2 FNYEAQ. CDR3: CASSLERQGGEAFF. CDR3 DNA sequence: TGTGCCAGCAGCTTAGAACGACAGGGAGGTGAAGCTTTCTTT.

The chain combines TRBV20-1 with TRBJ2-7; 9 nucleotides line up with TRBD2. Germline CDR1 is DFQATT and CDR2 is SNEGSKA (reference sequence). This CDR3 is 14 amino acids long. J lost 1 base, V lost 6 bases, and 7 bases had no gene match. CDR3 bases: TGCAGTGCCAACAGCGGGGGGTCTTCCTACGAGCAGTACTTC. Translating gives CSANSGGSSYEQYF.

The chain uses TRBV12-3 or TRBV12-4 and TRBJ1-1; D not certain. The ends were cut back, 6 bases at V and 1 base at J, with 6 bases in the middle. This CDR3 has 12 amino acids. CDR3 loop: CASRPENTEAFF. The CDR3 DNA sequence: TGTGCCAGCAGACCAGAGAACACTGAAGCTTTCTTT.

As DNA, the CDR3 is TGTGCCAGCAGCTTCGGACAGTCCACCGGGGAGCTGTTTTTT. Protein product: CASSFGQSTGELFF. V and J are TRBV5-6 and TRBJ2-2; D may be TRBD1 (6 bases). V shed 2 bases and J shed 4 bases, with 9 bases lying between them. Germline-derived CDR1 and CDR2 are SGHDT and YYEEEE. The CDR3 is 14 amino acids.

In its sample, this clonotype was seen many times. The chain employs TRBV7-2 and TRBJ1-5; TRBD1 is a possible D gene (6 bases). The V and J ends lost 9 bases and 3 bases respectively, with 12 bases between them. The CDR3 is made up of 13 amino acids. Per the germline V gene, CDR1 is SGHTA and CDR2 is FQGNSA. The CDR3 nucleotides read TGTGCCAGTTCCCAGGGGCACAATCAGCCCCAGCATTTT. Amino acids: CASSQGHNQPQHF.

CDR3 sequence: CASSGGGEQYV. As DNA, the CDR3 is TGTGCCAGCTCCGGGGGAGGCGAGCAGTACGTC. The V and J genes are TRBV6-1 and TRBJ2-7, with D possibly matching TRBD2 (6 bases). The germline CDR1 and CDR2 sequences are MNHNS and SASEGT. The V and J ends lost 8 bases and 6 bases respectively, with 11 bases between them. CDR3 length equals 11 residues.

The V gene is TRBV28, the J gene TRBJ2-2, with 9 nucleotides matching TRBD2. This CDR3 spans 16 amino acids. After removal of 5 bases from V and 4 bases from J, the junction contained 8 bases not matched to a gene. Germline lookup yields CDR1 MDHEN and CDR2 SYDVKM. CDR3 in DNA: TGTGCCAGCAGTAAAATAGCGGGGGTGAGCACCGGGGAGCTGTTTTTT. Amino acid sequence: CASSKIAGVSTGELFF.

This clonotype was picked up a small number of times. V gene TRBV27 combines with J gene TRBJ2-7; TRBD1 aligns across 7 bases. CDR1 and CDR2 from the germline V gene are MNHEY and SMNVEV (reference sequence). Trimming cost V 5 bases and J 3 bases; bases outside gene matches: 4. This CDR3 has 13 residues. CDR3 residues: CASSGTADYEQYF. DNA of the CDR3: TGTGCCAGCAGTGGGACAGCAGACTACGAGCAGTACTTC.

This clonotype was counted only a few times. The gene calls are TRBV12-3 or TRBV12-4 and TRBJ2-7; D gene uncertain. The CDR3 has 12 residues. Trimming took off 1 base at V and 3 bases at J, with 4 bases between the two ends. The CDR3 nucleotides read TGTGCCAGCAGTTTAGACTTCTACGAGCAGTACTTC. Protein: CASSLDFYEQYF.

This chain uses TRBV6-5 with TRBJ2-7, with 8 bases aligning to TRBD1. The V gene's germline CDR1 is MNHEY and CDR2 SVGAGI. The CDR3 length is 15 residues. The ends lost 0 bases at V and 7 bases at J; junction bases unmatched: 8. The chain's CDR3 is CASSYSAGGRGEQYF. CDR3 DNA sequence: TGTGCCAGCAGTTACTCTGCAGGGGGCCGAGGGGAGCAGTACTTC.

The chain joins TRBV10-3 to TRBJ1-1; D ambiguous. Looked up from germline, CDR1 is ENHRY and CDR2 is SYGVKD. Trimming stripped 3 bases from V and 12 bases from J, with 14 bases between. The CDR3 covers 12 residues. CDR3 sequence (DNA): TGTGCCATCAGTGAAAGTCAACCTCACACTTTCTTT. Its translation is CAISESQPHTFF.

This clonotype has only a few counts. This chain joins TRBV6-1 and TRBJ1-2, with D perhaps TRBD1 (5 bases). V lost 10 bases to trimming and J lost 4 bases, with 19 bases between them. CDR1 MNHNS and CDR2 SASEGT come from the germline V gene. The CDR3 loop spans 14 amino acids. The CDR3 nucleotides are TGTGCCACCAGGACAATAGGGGCGGTCTATGGCTACACCTTC. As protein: CATRTIGAVYGYTF.

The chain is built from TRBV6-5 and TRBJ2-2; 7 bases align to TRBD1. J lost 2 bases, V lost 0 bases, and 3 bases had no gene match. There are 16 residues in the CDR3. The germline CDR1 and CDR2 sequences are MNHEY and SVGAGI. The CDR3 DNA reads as TGTGCCAGCAGTTACTCGGGACAGCTTAACACCGGGGAGCTGTTTTTT. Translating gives CASSYSGQLNTGELFF.

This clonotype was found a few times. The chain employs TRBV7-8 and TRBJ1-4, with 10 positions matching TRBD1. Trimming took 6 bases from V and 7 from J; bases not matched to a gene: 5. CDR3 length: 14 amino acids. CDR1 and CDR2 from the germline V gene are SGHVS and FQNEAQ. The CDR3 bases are TGTGCCAGCAGTCGGACAGGGGGGTTTGAAAAACTGTTTTTT. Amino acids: CASSRTGGFEKLFF. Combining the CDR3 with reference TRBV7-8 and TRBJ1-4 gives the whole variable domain GAGVSQSPRYKVAKRGQDVALRCDPISGHVSLFWYQQALGQGPEFLTYFQNEAQLDKSGLPSDRFFAERPEGSVSTLKIQRTQQEDSAVYLCASSRTGGFEKLFFGSGTQLSVL.

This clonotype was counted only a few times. The DNA of the CDR3 is TGTGCCAGCAGCCCAGGAAACCTTAACTATGGCTACACCTTC. Translation gives CASSPGNLNYGYTF. V gene TRBV27 combines with J gene TRBJ1-2; D is unresolved. The V gene's germline CDR1 is MNHEY and CDR2 SMNVEV (reference sequence). The V gene lost 6 bases and the J gene lost 1 base, with 12 bases spanning the gap. This CDR3 region has 14 residues.

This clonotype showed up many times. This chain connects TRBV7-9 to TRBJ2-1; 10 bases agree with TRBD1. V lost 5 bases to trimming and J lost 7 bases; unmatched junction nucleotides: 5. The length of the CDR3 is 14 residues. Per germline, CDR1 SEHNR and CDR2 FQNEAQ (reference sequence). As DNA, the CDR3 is TGTGCCAGCAGCCTCCGGACAGGGGGTAATGAGCAGTTCTTC. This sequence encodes CASSLRTGGNEQFF.

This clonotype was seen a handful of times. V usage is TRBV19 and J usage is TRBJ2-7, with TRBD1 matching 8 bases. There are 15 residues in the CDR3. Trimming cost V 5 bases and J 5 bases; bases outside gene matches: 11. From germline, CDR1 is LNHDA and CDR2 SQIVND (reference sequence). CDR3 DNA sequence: TGTGCCAGTAGTCTCAACCGGGACAGGAGGAACGAGCAGTACTTC. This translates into CASSLNRDRRNEQYF. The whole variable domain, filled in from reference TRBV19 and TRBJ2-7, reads DGGITQSPKYLFRKEGQNVTLSCEQNLNHDAMYWYRQDPGQGLRLIYYSQIVNDFQKGDIAEGYSVSREKKESFPLTVTSAQKNPTAFYLCASSLNRDRRNEQYFGPGTRLTVT.

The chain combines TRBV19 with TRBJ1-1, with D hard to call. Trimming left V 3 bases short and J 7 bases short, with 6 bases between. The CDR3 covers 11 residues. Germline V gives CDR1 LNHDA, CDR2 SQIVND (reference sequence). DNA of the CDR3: TGTGCCAGTAGTATCTCCCTTGAAGCTTTCTTT. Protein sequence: CASSISLEAFF.

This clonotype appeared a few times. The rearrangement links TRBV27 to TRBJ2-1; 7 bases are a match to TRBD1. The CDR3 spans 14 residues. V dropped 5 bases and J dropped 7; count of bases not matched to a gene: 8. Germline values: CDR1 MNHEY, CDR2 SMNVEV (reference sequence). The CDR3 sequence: CASSVSGGGNEQFF. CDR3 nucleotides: TGTGCCAGCAGTGTGTCAGGGGGTGGAAATGAGCAGTTCTTC.

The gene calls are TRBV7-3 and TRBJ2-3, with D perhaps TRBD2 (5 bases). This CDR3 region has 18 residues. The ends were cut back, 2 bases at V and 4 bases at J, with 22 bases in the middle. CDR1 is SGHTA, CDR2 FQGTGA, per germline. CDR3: CASSLANNILTRADTQYF. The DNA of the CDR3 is TGTGCCAGCAGCTTAGCGAATAACATCCTCACGAGGGCAGATACGCAGTATTTT.

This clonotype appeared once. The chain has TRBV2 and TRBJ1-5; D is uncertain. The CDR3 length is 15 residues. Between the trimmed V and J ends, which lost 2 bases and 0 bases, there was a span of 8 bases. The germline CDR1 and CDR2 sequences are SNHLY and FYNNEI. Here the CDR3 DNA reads TGTGCCAGCAGTGAAATGTCAGTTAGCAATCAGCCCCAGCATTTT. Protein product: CASSEMSVSNQPQHF.

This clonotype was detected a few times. The CDR3, as DNA: TGTGCCAGCAGCCCTGGCATAAATTCACCCCTCCACTTT. Protein sequence: CASSPGINSPLHF. The chain carries TRBV7-9 and TRBJ1-6, with D unresolved. Germline V gene sequence: CDR1 SEHNR, CDR2 FQNEAQ (reference sequence). This CDR3 region has 13 residues. V was shortened by 5 bases and J by 7 bases, with 9 bases between the two germline ends.

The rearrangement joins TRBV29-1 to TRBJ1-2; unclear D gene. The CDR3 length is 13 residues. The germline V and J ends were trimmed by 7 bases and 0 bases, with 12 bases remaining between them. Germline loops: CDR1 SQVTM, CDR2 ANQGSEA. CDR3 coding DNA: TGCAGCGCCGGAGCCAGTGCTAACTATGGCTACACCTTC. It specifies CSAGASANYGYTF. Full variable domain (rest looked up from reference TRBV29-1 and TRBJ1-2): SAVISQKPSRDICQRGTSLTIQCQVDSQVTMMFWYRQQPGQSLTLIATANQGSEATYESGFVIDKFPISRPNLTFSTLTVSNMSPEDSSIYLCSAGASANYGYTFGSGTRLTVV.

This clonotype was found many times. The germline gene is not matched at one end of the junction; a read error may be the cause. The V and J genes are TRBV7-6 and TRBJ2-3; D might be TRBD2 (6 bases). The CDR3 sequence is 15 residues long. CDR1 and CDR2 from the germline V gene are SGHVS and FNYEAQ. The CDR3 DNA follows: TGCGCCAGCAGCTTGGGAGGAGCTAGCACAGATACGCAGTATTTT. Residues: CASSLGGASTDTQYF.

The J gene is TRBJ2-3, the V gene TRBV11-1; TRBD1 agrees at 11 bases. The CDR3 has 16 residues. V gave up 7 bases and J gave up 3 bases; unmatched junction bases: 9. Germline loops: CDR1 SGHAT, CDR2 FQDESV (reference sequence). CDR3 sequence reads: CASTRVRDRGTDTQYF. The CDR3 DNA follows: TGTGCCAGCACTCGCGTCAGGGACAGGGGGACAGATACGCAGTATTTT.

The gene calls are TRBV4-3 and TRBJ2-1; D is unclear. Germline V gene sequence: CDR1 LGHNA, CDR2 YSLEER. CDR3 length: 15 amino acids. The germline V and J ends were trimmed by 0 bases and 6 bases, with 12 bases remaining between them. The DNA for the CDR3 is TGCGCCAGCAGCCAAGAGGATCAAGGGATCAATGAGCAGTTCTTC. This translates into CASSQEDQGINEQFF.

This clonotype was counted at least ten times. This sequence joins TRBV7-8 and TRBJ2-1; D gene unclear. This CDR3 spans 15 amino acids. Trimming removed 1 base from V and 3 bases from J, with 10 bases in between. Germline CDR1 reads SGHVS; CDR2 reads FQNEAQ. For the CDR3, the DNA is TGTGCCAGCAGCTTAGATTATACCGACTACAATGAGCAGTTCTTC. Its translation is CASSLDYTDYNEQFF.

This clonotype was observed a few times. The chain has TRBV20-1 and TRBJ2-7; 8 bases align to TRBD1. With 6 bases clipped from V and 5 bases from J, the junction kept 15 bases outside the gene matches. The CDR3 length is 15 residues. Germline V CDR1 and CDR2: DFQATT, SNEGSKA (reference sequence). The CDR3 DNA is TGCAGTGCACCACTCAGGACAGGGAGTTTCCACGAGCAGTACTTC. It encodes CSAPLRTGSFHEQYF.

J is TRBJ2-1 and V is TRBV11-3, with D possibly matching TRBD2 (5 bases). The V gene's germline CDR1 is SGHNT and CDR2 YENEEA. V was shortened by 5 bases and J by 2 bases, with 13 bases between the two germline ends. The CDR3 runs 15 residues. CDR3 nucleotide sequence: TGTGCCAGCAGCCGAACGGACTCCCCCTACAATGAGCAGTTCTTC. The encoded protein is CASSRTDSPYNEQFF. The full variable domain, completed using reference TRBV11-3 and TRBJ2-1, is EAGVVQSPRYKIIEKKQPVAFWCNPISGHNTLYWYLQNLGQGPELLIRYENEEAVDDSQLPKDRFSAERLKGVDSTLKIQPAELGDSAVYLCASSRTDSPYNEQFFGPGTRLTVL.

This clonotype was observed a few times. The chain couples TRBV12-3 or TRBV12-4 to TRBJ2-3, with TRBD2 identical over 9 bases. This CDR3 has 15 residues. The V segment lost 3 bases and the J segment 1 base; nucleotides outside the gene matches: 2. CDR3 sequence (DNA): TGTGCCAGCAGTTTCGAGCGGGGGGGCACAGATACGCAGTATTTT. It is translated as CASSFERGGTDTQYF.